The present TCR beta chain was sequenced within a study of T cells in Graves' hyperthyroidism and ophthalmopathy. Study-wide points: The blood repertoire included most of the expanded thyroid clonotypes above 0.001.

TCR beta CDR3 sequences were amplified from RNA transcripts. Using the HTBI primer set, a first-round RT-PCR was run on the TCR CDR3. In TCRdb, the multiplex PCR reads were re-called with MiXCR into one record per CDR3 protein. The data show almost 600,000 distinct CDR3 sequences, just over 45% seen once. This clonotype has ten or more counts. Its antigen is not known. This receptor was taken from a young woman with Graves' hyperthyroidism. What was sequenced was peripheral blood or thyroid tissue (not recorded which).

The CDR3 here is CASSSRRAYEQYF. In nucleotides, the CDR3 is TGTGCCAGCAGCTCCAGACGGGCATACGAGCAGTACTTC. The chain carries TRBV7-2 and TRBJ2-7; D gene ambiguous. V was trimmed by 4 bases and J by 4 bases, leaving 11 bases between them. Looked up from germline, CDR1 is SGHTA and CDR2 is FQGNSA. This CDR3 is 13 amino acids long.